This T cell receptor (beta chain) emerged from a study of T cells in Graves' hyperthyroidism and ophthalmopathy. Notes on the study in general: Expanded thyroid clonotypes (above 0.001) were mostly also found in blood. Classification by a 13 V-J model distinguished ophthalmopathy from stable hyperthyroidism.

About this clonotype: As yet, its antigen is unknown.

Using RNA transcripts as the source, TCR beta CDR3 regions were amplified. In the first-round RT-PCR of the TCR CDR3, the HTBI primer set was used. TCRdb analysed the multiplex PCR reads with MiXCR anew, one entry per CDR3 protein. The sample consists of some 460,000 distinct CDR3 sequences, approximately 14% of them appearing once. Deletions cut 6 bases from V and 1 base from J, with 16 bases between. Germline-derived CDR1 and CDR2 are MNHNS and SASEGT. The CDR3 length is 15 residues. The receptor comes from a woman younger than 35 with Graves' hyperthyroidism. The chain couples TRBV6-1 to TRBJ2-7; no definite D call. The material sequenced was blood. CDR3 sequence (DNA): TGTGCCAGCAGCCGCAAATTTCTCACTTCCTACGAGCAGTACTTC. It specifies CASSRKFLTSYEQYF.